A single T cell receptor beta chain is shown here with its context. Its antigen is unknown. The sample is drawn from a study of CD8+ T cells in alopecia areata. Whole-study context: Tofacitinib was taken orally by treated patients, and the dose was 5 to 10 mg twice daily.

Treatment meaning: oral pan-JAK inhibitor, 5-10 mg twice daily. Peripheral blood and lesional scalp punch biopsies came from alopecia areata patients. Extracted RNA was reverse transcribed, and the resulting cDNA served as sequencing template. Produced via immunoSEQ multiplex PCR; TCRdb's table is partial and in-frame only. The table records around 110,000 clones, about 59% of them present only once. Study findings and constraints: Normal skin's resident alphabeta T cells are also sequenced in scalp samples.

Looked up from germline, CDR1 is SGHRS and CDR2 is YFSETQ. The V end lost 7 bases, the J end lost 0 bases, and 11 bases lay between the germline ends. This CDR3 has 13 amino acids. This receptor was identified in a human donor with alopecia areata. The material sequenced was CD8+ T cells sorted from blood, taken at week 24, from a patient treated with tofacitinib. The chain recombines TRBV5-1 with TRBJ2-7, with a weak D call TRBD1 (6 bases). This CDR3 reads CASRQASSYEQYF. The CDR3 region has the DNA TGCGCCAGCCGACAGGCGAGCTCCTACGAGCAGTACTTC.